The 28 T cell receptor beta chains below come from one sample, sequenced in a study of cytomegalovirus exposure and HLA in healthy donors. The PCR contained 60 Vbeta and 13 Jbeta primers. Sequencing was performed with immunoSEQ multiplex PCR; in TCRdb, only in-frame clones are kept and a portion is missing. Among fewer than 140,000 clones listed, about 70% were seen once. The sequenced material came from PBMCs. These receptors came from a boy under 18 in good health and CMV-seronegative.

The chain combines TRBV7-3 with TRBJ2-1, with 9 positions matching TRBD2. V gave up 5 bases and J gave up 3 bases; unmatched junction bases: 2. CDR1 and CDR2 from the germline V gene are SGHTA and FQGTGA. The CDR3 is made up of 14 amino acids. The CDR3 reads CASSPTSGYNEQFF. CDR3 bases: TGTGCCAGCAGCCCGACTAGCGGCTACAATGAGCAGTTCTTC.

The chain joins TRBV29-1 to TRBJ2-3, with D possibly being TRBD1 (6 bases). Looked up from germline, CDR1 is SQVTM and CDR2 is ANQGSEA. This CDR3 has 16 amino acids. V shed 6 bases and J shed 0 bases, with 19 bases lying between them. CDR3 DNA: TGCAGCGTGCGGCCCGGGACACCAAGGAGCACAGATACGCAGTATTTT. Amino acids: CSVRPGTPRSTDTQYF.

In DNA, the CDR3 is TGCGCCAGCAGCTTGGGACAGGTTGACACCGGGGAGCTGTTTTTT. As protein: CASSLGQVDTGELFF. J is TRBJ2-2 and V is TRBV5-1, with a tentative D call TRBD1 (6 bases). V shed 0 bases and J shed 3 bases, with 9 bases lying between them. The CDR3 is 15 residues long. The V gene's germline CDR1 is SGHRS and CDR2 YFSETQ.

The chain joins TRBV12-5 to TRBJ2-2; D is possibly TRBD2 (5 bases). CDR1 LGHNT and CDR2 FRNRAP come from the germline V gene. This CDR3 is 14 amino acids long. V lost 5 bases, J lost 6 bases, and 13 bases lay in between. The CDR3 here is CASGPPSRAGELFF. Here the CDR3 DNA reads TGTGCTAGTGGTCCCCCATCGAGGGCCGGGGAGCTGTTTTTT.

This clone was detected only a few times. The V and J genes are TRBV5-1 and TRBJ2-1; 7 bases agree with TRBD1. The germline CDR1 and CDR2 sequences are SGHRS and YFSETQ. CDR3 length: 16 amino acids. The trim removed 4 bases at V and 3 bases at J, leaving 10 bases unmatched. CDR3 sequence reads: CASSTTTGAGYNEQFF. The CDR3 region has the DNA TGCGCCAGCAGCACAACAACAGGGGCAGGCTACAATGAGCAGTTCTTC. Combining the CDR3 with reference TRBV5-1 and TRBJ2-1 gives the whole variable domain KAGVTQTPRYLIKTRGQQVTLSCSPISGHRSVSWYQQTPGQGLQFLFEYFSETQRNKGNFPGRFSGRQFSNSRSEMNVSTLELGDSALYLCASSTTTGAGYNEQFFGPGTRLTVL.

This clone was detected once. The V call is TRBV6-6, the J call TRBJ2-5; 13 positions agree with TRBD2. In germline, CDR1 is MNHNY, CDR2 SVGAGI (reference sequence). The CDR3 sequence is 15 residues long. V lost 4 bases, J lost 5 bases, and 4 bases stayed unmatched. The CDR3 DNA sequence: TGTGCCAGCAGTTCCGGACTAGCGGGAGTGGAGACCCAGTACTTC. It specifies CASSSGLAGVETQYF.

In its sample, this clone was seen a few times. The chain has TRBV30 and TRBJ2-5; tentatively, D is TRBD1 (6 bases). V lost 0 bases and J 0 bases, leaving 11 bases between the germline ends. The CDR3 is made up of 15 amino acids. Germline CDR1 and CDR2: GTSNPN and SVGIG (reference sequence). The CDR3 nucleotides read TGTGCCTGGAGTGTACCAAGGGGGTACCAAGAGACCCAGTACTTC. Amino acid sequence: CAWSVPRGYQETQYF.

The table lists this clone with a few counts. The J gene is TRBJ2-5, the V gene TRBV11-2; possible D gene TRBD2, 6 bases. CDR1 and CDR2 (germline): SGHAT, FQNNGV. The V end was cut by 7 bases, the J end by 1 base, with 7 bases between. This CDR3 has 12 amino acids. Here the CDR3 DNA reads TGTGCCAGCATGGGGGGCCAAGAGACCCAGTACTTC. Its protein product is CASMGGQETQYF.

This clone was recorded a few times. The CDR3 nucleotides read TGTGCCAGCAGCTCGGGACTAGGTGGAGAGACCCAGTACTTC. Translation gives CASSSGLGGETQYF. V gene TRBV11-3 combines with J gene TRBJ2-5, with 8 bases identical to TRBD2. The junction had 5 bases not matched to a gene; V was cut back by 4 bases and J by 4 bases. This CDR3 has 14 residues. Germline lookup yields CDR1 SGHNT and CDR2 YENEEA.

The chain is built from TRBV5-1 and TRBJ2-7, with 9 bases lining up with TRBD1. With 4 bases clipped from V and 2 bases from J, the junction kept 4 bases outside the gene matches. CDR1 and CDR2 from the germline V gene are SGHRS and YFSETQ. This CDR3 contains 14 residues. The CDR3 bases are TGCGCCAGCAGCGCCGGGACAGGGACCTACGAGCAGTACTTC. Protein sequence: CASSAGTGTYEQYF. The full variable domain, in which reference TRBV5-1 and TRBJ2-7 provide the parts outside the CDR3, is KAGVTQTPRYLIKTRGQQVTLSCSPISGHRSVSWYQQTPGQGLQFLFEYFSETQRNKGNFPGRFSGRQFSNSRSEMNVSTLELGDSALYLCASSAGTGTYEQYFGPGTRLTVT.

V usage is TRBV2 and J usage is TRBJ2-5, with D possibly matching TRBD2 (6 bases). CDR3 length: 12 residues. CDR1 SNHLY and CDR2 FYNNEI come from the germline V gene. Trimming removed 8 bases from V and 9 bases from J, with 16 bases in between. CDR3: CASGGTAQSQYF. CDR3 DNA sequence: TGTGCCAGCGGGGGGACGGCGCAGTCCCAGTACTTC. Supplemented by reference TRBV2 and TRBJ2-5, the full variable domain reads EPEVTQTPSHQVTQMGQEVILRCVPISNHLYFYWYRQILGQKVEFLVSFYNNEISEKSEIFDDQFSVERPDGSNFTLKIRSTKLEDSAMYFCASGGTAQSQYFGPGTRLLVL.

The chain combines TRBV10-3 with TRBJ2-3; TRBD2 is a possible D gene (6 bases). Trimming took 6 bases from V and 3 from J, leaving 13 bases between them. There are 14 residues in the CDR3. Germline CDR1 is ENHRY and CDR2 is SYGVKD. CDR3 amino acids: CAISPSLATDTQYF. The DNA for the CDR3 is TGTGCCATCAGCCCCTCTCTAGCGACAGATACGCAGTATTTT.

The chain carries TRBV30 and TRBJ2-3, with D hard to call. Germline CDR1 GTSNPN, CDR2 SVGIG (reference sequence). V gave up 4 bases and J gave up 1 base, with 21 bases separating them. The CDR3 is 17 amino acids. Here the CDR3 reads CAWKKGSSGSGTDTQYF. The CDR3 region has the DNA TGTGCCTGGAAGAAAGGATCCTCCGGGTCAGGCACAGATACGCAGTATTTT.

J is TRBJ1-2 and V is TRBV2; D is perhaps TRBD1 (5 bases). The CDR3 contains 14 residues. V lost 6 bases and J 3 bases, leaving 14 bases between the germline ends. The germline V gene has CDR1 SNHLY and CDR2 FYNNEI. The CDR3 DNA reads TGTGCCAGCAGACGAGGGACTGCTGACTATGGCTACACCTTC. Translation gives CASRRGTADYGYTF.

The chain recombines TRBV6-1 with TRBJ2-5; D remains ambiguous. Germline V CDR1 and CDR2: MNHNS, SASEGT. V was clipped by 7 bases and J by 2 bases, with 14 bases between them. The CDR3 contains 14 residues. The CDR3 bases are TGTGCCAGCATAGAACGGTACAGACAAGAGACCCAGTACTTC. It codes for CASIERYRQETQYF.

V is TRBV4-3 and J is TRBJ1-1; D gene unclear. Trimming removed 0 bases from V and 1 base from J, with 9 bases in between. Per germline, CDR1 LGHNA and CDR2 YSLEER. This CDR3 is 15 amino acids long. CDR3 in amino acids: CASSQDSTENTEAFF. In nucleotides, the CDR3 is TGCGCCAGCAGCCAAGATAGTACAGAGAACACTGAAGCTTTCTTT.

This clone came up a few times. This chain connects TRBV6-7 to TRBJ2-7, with 9 positions matching TRBD2. TRBV6-7 is sorted into the ORF group, with uncertain function. V trimming: 8 bases; J trimming: 4 bases; junction bases outside the gene matches: 15. The CDR3 runs to 16 residues. CDR3 DNA: TGTGCCAGCGGCGCCCTCCCCTTAGCGGGAGTGTACGAGCAGTACTTC. Protein product: CASGALPLAGVYEQYF.

The chain couples TRBV28 to TRBJ2-7, with D possibly TRBD2 on 5 matching bases. The V end was cut by 2 bases, the J end by 0 bases, with 11 bases between. Germline CDR1 is MDHEN and CDR2 is SYDVKM. This CDR3 has 15 amino acids. CDR3: CASSLPGESSYEQYF. DNA of the CDR3: TGTGCCAGCAGTTTACCCGGGGAGAGCTCCTACGAGCAGTACTTC.

This chain links TRBV11-2 with TRBJ1-4; 10 bases agree with TRBD1. Germline CDR1 SGHAT, CDR2 FQNNGV. The CDR3 consists of 16 residues. Losses at the gene ends were 1 base for V and 8 bases for J; bases not matched to a gene: 7. CDR3: CASSLADRGKEEKLFF. In DNA, the CDR3 is TGTGCCAGCAGCTTAGCGGACAGGGGGAAGGAGGAAAAACTGTTTTTT.

This clone has more than one count but fewer than ten. The chain couples TRBV28 to TRBJ1-1; D not certain. With 2 bases removed from V and 3 bases from J, the gap between germline ends came to 25 bases. CDR3 length: 19 residues. Germline V gene sequence: CDR1 MDHEN, CDR2 SYDVKM. In DNA form, the CDR3 reads TGTGCCAGCAGTTTAACGCCCAGTACAATCCATGCGGGCGACACTGAAGCTTTCTTT. Translated: CASSLTPSTIHAGDTEAFF.

This clone occurred once. V and J are TRBV7-2 and TRBJ2-7, with D perhaps matching TRBD2 (5 bases). V lost 5 bases and J lost 5, with 13 bases in between. The CDR3 extends over 13 amino acids. Germline loops: CDR1 SGHTA, CDR2 FQGNSA. In DNA, the CDR3 is TGTGCCAGCAGCCACCTAGCAGATGACGAGCAGTACTTC. It is translated as CASSHLADDEQYF.

This clone appeared a few times. The chain employs TRBV5-1 and TRBJ2-2, with 9 bases that match TRBD1. After removal of 3 bases from V and 4 bases from J, the junction contained 7 bases not matched to a gene. This CDR3 has 16 residues. Germline loops: CDR1 SGHRS, CDR2 YFSETQ. The CDR3 DNA reads TGCGCCAGCAGCTCGCGGACAGGGGAGACCACCGGGGAGCTGTTTTTT. This encodes CASSSRTGETTGELFF.

The rearrangement links TRBV6-5 to TRBJ2-7; possible D gene TRBD2, 6 bases. Germline CDR1 and CDR2: MNHEY and SVGAGI. Trimming shortened V by 6 bases and J by 6 bases, and 21 bases separated the two germline ends. The CDR3 is 15 amino acids. CDR3 amino acids: CASSQDRDWSLEQYF. In DNA form, the CDR3 reads TGTGCCAGCAGCCAAGATAGGGACTGGAGCCTCGAGCAGTACTTC.

The chain combines TRBV15 with TRBJ1-5; 8 nucleotides match TRBD1. V dropped 4 bases and J dropped 7; count of bases not matched to a gene: 6. Germline loops: CDR1 LNHNV, CDR2 YYDKDF (reference sequence). This CDR3 has 14 residues. The DNA of the CDR3 is TGTGCCACCAGCATAGGACAGGGAGGACAGCCCCAGCATTTT. Translation gives CATSIGQGGQPQHF.

V gene TRBV10-2 combines with J gene TRBJ1-2; maybe TRBD1 (5 bases). This CDR3 is 15 amino acids long. V shed 0 bases and J shed 0 bases, with 8 bases lying between them. Germline-derived CDR1 and CDR2 are WSHSY and SAAADI. CDR3 in amino acids: CASSESPRANYGYTF. For the CDR3, the DNA is TGCGCCAGCAGTGAGTCTCCCAGGGCTAACTATGGCTACACCTTC.

The chain is built from TRBV7-2 and TRBJ1-4; D is perhaps TRBD1 (5 bases). The ends were cut back, 4 bases at V and 8 bases at J, with 14 bases in the middle. Germline loops: CDR1 SGHTA, CDR2 FQGNSA. The CDR3 contains 14 residues. The CDR3: CASSSGTRGEKLFF. CDR3 nucleotides: TGTGCCAGCAGCTCCGGGACTCGAGGAGAAAAACTGTTTTTT.

The sample holds a few counts of this clone. The chain employs TRBV7-9 and TRBJ2-7; a weak D match, TRBD1 (6 bases). CDR1 is SEHNR, CDR2 FQNEAQ, per germline (reference sequence). The CDR3 totals 14 residues. The V end lost 1 base, the J end lost 3 bases, and 10 bases lay between the germline ends. As DNA, the CDR3 is TGTGCCAGCAGCTTAGGACAGGACCTCTACGAGCAGTACTTC. Its translation is CASSLGQDLYEQYF.

The chain employs TRBV7-9 and TRBJ2-5; 7 nucleotides align to TRBD1. V shed 0 bases and J 4 bases; nucleotides not matched to a gene: 8. Germline V gene lookup returns CDR1 SEHNR and CDR2 FQNEAQ (reference sequence). The CDR3 covers 16 residues. The CDR3 DNA sequence: TGTGCCAGCAGCTTAGCGAATGAGGGGGCGAGAGAGACCCAGTACTTC. It encodes CASSLANEGARETQYF.